One and the same sample provided the 25 T cell receptor beta chains below, sequenced in a study of T cells in Graves' hyperthyroidism and ophthalmopathy. What was amplified from RNA transcripts were TCR beta CDR3 regions. The HTBI primer set was used in a first-round RT-PCR of the TCR CDR3. TCRdb ran MiXCR on the multiplex PCR reads and lists one entry per CDR3 protein. The sample includes approximately 510,000 distinct CDR3 sequences, roughly 20% of them seen just once. Sequencing was done on a sample of blood. These receptors came from a man younger than 35 with Graves' hyperthyroidism.

V usage is TRBV7-8 and J usage is TRBJ2-5; TRBD2 might be the D (5 bases). Deletions cut 1 base from V and 1 base from J, with 16 bases between. This CDR3 contains 17 residues. Germline V gene sequence: CDR1 SGHVS, CDR2 FQNEAQ. The CDR3 protein is CASSLVETPSSQETQYF. DNA of the CDR3: TGTGCCAGCAGCTTAGTGGAAACCCCTAGCAGCCAAGAGACCCAGTACTTC.

This clonotype was observed a few times. The genes are TRBV2 and TRBJ1-1; the match to TRBD1 covers 10 bases. CDR3 length equals 15 residues. V was clipped by 11 bases and J by 4 bases; unmatched bases: 13. CDR1 SNHLY and CDR2 FYNNEI come from the germline V gene. This chain's CDR3 is CAPVGRDRGTTEAFF. The CDR3 nucleotides read TGTGCCCCAGTCGGGCGGGACAGGGGTACCACTGAAGCTTTCTTT.

The chain uses TRBV2 and TRBJ2-2; D is perhaps TRBD1 (5 bases). The CDR3 runs 13 residues. V lost 5 bases and J 4 bases, leaving 8 bases between the germline ends. Per germline, CDR1 SNHLY and CDR2 FYNNEI. The CDR3 region is CASSRDSTGELFF. DNA of the CDR3: TGTGCCAGCAGTCGTGACAGCACCGGGGAGCTGTTTTTT.

This clonotype has at least ten counts. The genes are TRBV20-1 and TRBJ2-2; D is unclear. V gave up 5 bases and J gave up 2 bases, with 12 bases separating them. The CDR3 has 14 residues. CDR1 and CDR2 (germline): DFQATT, SNEGSKA (reference sequence). CDR3 coding DNA: TGCAGTGCTCGGCCCTGGGTTAACACCGGGGAGCTGTTTTTT. Its translation: CSARPWVNTGELFF.

Ten or more counts support this clonotype. The chain uses TRBV6-5 and TRBJ1-1; D is unclear. This CDR3 is 16 amino acids long. The V end was cut by 3 bases, the J end by 4 bases, with 18 bases between. Germline-derived CDR1 and CDR2 are MNHEY and SVGAGI. The CDR3 nucleotides are TGTGCCAGCAGTTATGGACTAGGAGTAAGGTCCACTGAAGCTTTCTTT. Translating gives CASSYGLGVRSTEAFF.

Comments on this clonotype: The junction differs from germline at one of its ends, possibly a read error. This chain joins TRBV13 and TRBJ1-1; 9 bases are a match to TRBD1. The CDR3 sequence is 12 residues long. Per the germline V gene, CDR1 is PRHDT and CDR2 is FYEKMQ (reference sequence). The CDR3 DNA reads as TGTGCCAGCAGCTTAGGGGGACAGGGCCTCACATTT. This encodes CASSLGGQGLTF.

The chain carries TRBV11-2 and TRBJ2-7, with 9 bases identical to TRBD2. V was pared by 0 bases and J by 4 bases, with 7 bases of the junction left unmatched. Per germline, CDR1 SGHAT and CDR2 FQNNGV. CDR3 size: 16 residues. CDR3 sequence (DNA): TGTGCCAGCAGCTTAGAATCGGCGGGGGGGTCTTACGAGCAGTACTTC. It codes for CASSLESAGGSYEQYF.

Comments on this clonotype: The junction and the germline gene differ at one end; a read error may be behind it. This chain links TRBV12-3 or TRBV12-4 with TRBJ1-2; D is undetermined. The CDR3 consists of 11 residues. The CDR3 coding sequence is TGTGCCGGCAGTTTTTTCGCTGGCTACACCTTC. Translated, it gives CAGSFFAGYTF.

This clonotype was counted ten times or more. The rearrangement uses TRBV20-1 and TRBJ2-7; D ambiguous. The CDR3 spans 12 residues. V shed 3 bases and J shed 0 bases, with 6 bases lying between them. The germline CDR1 and CDR2 sequences are DFQATT and SNEGSKA (reference sequence). CDR3 amino acids: CSARPVSYEQYF. The DNA for the CDR3 is TGCAGTGCTAGGCCGGTCTCCTACGAGCAGTACTTC.

The chain carries TRBV7-2 and TRBJ2-7; D uncertain. Germline V CDR1 and CDR2: SGHTA, FQGNSA. This CDR3 region has 13 residues. V lost 2 bases and J 6 bases, leaving 11 bases between the germline ends. The CDR3 is CASSLWSTAEQYF. The CDR3 nucleotides read TGTGCCAGCAGCTTATGGAGTACAGCCGAGCAGTACTTC.

This chain connects TRBV5-1 to TRBJ2-2, with 7 bases matching TRBD1. V was clipped by 4 bases and J by 4 bases; unmatched bases: 4. Germline CDR1 and CDR2: SGHRS and YFSETQ. There are 14 residues in the CDR3. In DNA form, the CDR3 reads TGCGCCAGCAGCCAACAGGGGTTCACCGGGGAGCTGTTTTTT. It yields the protein CASSQQGFTGELFF.

The chain recombines TRBV19 with TRBJ2-2; D gene uncertain. The CDR3 length is 14 residues. Trimming shortened V by 7 bases and J by 2 bases, and 11 bases separated the two germline ends. Germline CDR1 and CDR2: LNHDA and SQIVND (reference sequence). The CDR3 region is CASKLQANTGELFF. Here the CDR3 DNA reads TGTGCCAGTAAGCTGCAAGCAAACACCGGGGAGCTGTTTTTT.

This clonotype was seen ten or more times. This CDR3 is CAWSRVGLPNQPQHF. In DNA form, the CDR3 reads TGTGCCTGGAGTCGAGTAGGCCTGCCCAATCAGCCCCAGCATTTT. The chain has TRBV30 and TRBJ1-5; no firm D call. CDR3 length: 15 amino acids. Trimming shortened V by 2 bases and J by 3 bases, and 14 bases separated the two germline ends. Germline values: CDR1 GTSNPN, CDR2 SVGIG (reference sequence).

This clonotype was recorded at least ten times. The rearrangement uses TRBV27 and TRBJ1-1, with D unclear. Germline assignment: CDR1 MNHEY and CDR2 SMNVEV (reference sequence). CDR3 size: 17 residues. Between the trimmed V and J ends, which lost 8 bases and 2 bases, there was a span of 24 bases. This CDR3 reads CASLPFNRGGANTEAFF. The CDR3, as DNA: TGTGCCAGCCTCCCCTTTAATCGGGGAGGCGCAAACACTGAAGCTTTCTTT.

CDR3 DNA: TGCGCCATCCCCCGGGATGGGGAGGCGAACACCGGGGAGCTGTTTTTT. Protein product: CAIPRDGEANTGELFF. This chain joins TRBV5-1 and TRBJ2-2; D might be TRBD2 (6 bases). CDR1 is SGHRS, CDR2 YFSETQ, per germline. Between the trimmed V and J ends, which lost 9 bases and 0 bases, there was a span of 18 bases. The CDR3 has 16 residues.

This clonotype was detected ten times or more. J is TRBJ2-2 and V is TRBV12-3 or TRBV12-4; 7 nucleotides match TRBD1. The CDR3 sequence is 15 residues long. The V gene end was trimmed by 3 bases and the J gene end by 5 bases; junction bases not matched to a gene: 6. DNA for the CDR3: TGTGCCAGCAGTTTGACAGGGAAGAGGACCGGGGAGCTGTTTTTT. It is translated as CASSLTGKRTGELFF.

This clonotype showed up many times. The V call is TRBV30, the J call TRBJ1-2; D is ambiguous. The CDR3 covers 12 residues. Germline assignment: CDR1 GTSNPN and CDR2 SVGIG (reference sequence). V gave up 0 bases and J gave up 7 bases, with 9 bases separating them. The CDR3 DNA reads as TGTGCCTGGAGTGTATCCGGGCTTGGCTACACCTTC. As protein: CAWSVSGLGYTF.

The chain is built from TRBV27 and TRBJ1-1; D unclear. V was cut by 5 bases and J by 6 bases, with 19 bases left in between. CDR3 length: 15 amino acids. The germline V gene encodes CDR1 MNHEY and CDR2 SMNVEV (reference sequence). The CDR3 DNA follows: TGTGCCAGCAGTCCGACGACAACCCGGAGTTCTGAAGCTTTCTTT. Amino acid sequence: CASSPTTTRSSEAFF.

This chain connects TRBV6-1 to TRBJ1-2; D not certain. Germline loops: CDR1 MNHNS, CDR2 SASEGT. The CDR3 totals 14 residues. The ends were cut back, 1 base at V and 2 bases at J, with 8 bases in the middle. CDR3 amino acids: CASSEVNGNYGYTF. The CDR3 nucleotides read TGTGCCAGCAGTGAAGTCAACGGAAACTATGGCTACACCTTC.

V usage is TRBV2 and J usage is TRBJ2-7, with 7 nucleotides matching TRBD2. This CDR3 contains 14 residues. Germline values: CDR1 SNHLY, CDR2 FYNNEI. Unmatched junction bases numbered 2, after V lost 0 bases and J lost 3 bases. Here the CDR3 DNA reads TGTGCCAGCAGTGAAGCCATAGCGGGCTACGAGCAGTACTTC. The encoded protein is CASSEAIAGYEQYF.

The V call is TRBV7-2, the J call TRBJ1-2; D is undetermined. The CDR3 extends over 15 amino acids. Germline V CDR1 and CDR2: SGHTA, FQGNSA. V was shortened by 0 bases and J by 0 bases, with 8 bases between the two germline ends. CDR3 in amino acids: CASSLARATNYGYTF. The CDR3 DNA sequence: TGTGCCAGCAGCTTAGCTCGGGCGACTAACTATGGCTACACCTTC.

This clonotype was detected ten times or more. V usage is TRBV6-5 and J usage is TRBJ1-5; the D is unclear. Per the germline V gene, CDR1 is MNHEY and CDR2 is SVGAGI. The V gene lost 4 bases and the J gene lost 9 bases, with 10 bases spanning the gap. The CDR3 totals 12 residues. CDR3 sequence reads: CASSSPEWPQHF. The DNA for the CDR3 is TGTGCCAGCAGTTCCCCTGAGTGGCCCCAGCATTTT.

This clonotype was seen repeatedly, ten times or more. CDR3 DNA sequence: TGCAGCGTTATGGACTCTGGGGCCAACGTCCTGACTTTC. Its protein is CSVMDSGANVLTF. This chain uses TRBV29-1 with TRBJ2-6; no firm D call. V was pared by 5 bases and J by 0 bases, with 5 bases between. The CDR3 totals 13 residues. CDR1 is SQVTM, CDR2 ANQGSEA, per germline. Full variable domain (remainder filled in from reference TRBV29-1 and TRBJ2-6): SAVISQKPSRDICQRGTSLTIQCQVDSQVTMMFWYRQQPGQSLTLIATANQGSEATYESGFVIDKFPISRPNLTFSTLTVSNMSPEDSSIYLCSVMDSGANVLTFGAGSRLTVL.

This clonotype showed up many times. A read error may produce the germline difference seen at one junction end. The V call is TRBV6-1, the J call TRBJ1-2; the D is unclear. The germline V gene has CDR1 MNHNS and CDR2 SASEGT. The CDR3 runs to 13 residues. CDR3 DNA: TGTGCCAGCAGTGAAGGACGGATCTATGTCTACACCTTC. Translated: CASSEGRIYVYTF.

This clonotype was counted at least ten times. The chain carries TRBV7-9 and TRBJ2-7; 7 nucleotides align to TRBD1. Trimming removed 6 bases from V and 5 bases from J; junction bases left unmatched: 16. The CDR3 has 16 amino acids. Germline loops: CDR1 SEHNR, CDR2 FQNEAQ (reference sequence). The CDR3 here is CASSSTGTAHRNEQYF. Here the CDR3 DNA reads TGTGCCAGCAGTTCGACTGGGACAGCCCATCGGAACGAGCAGTACTTC.